These 27 T cell receptor beta chains were sequenced from one sample in a study of T cell changes during pregnancy in multiple sclerosis. Using immunoSEQ multiplex PCR, the repertoire was profiled, and TCRdb retains in-frame clones only, with some absent. The table records about 80,000 clones, about 92% of them present only once. The sample here was peripheral blood, taken before pregnancy. All receptors come from a female donor with multiple sclerosis, enrolled in a pregnancy study.

The V call is TRBV5-1, the J call TRBJ1-2; D is unresolved. Trimming left V 4 bases short and J 6 bases short, with 10 bases between. This CDR3 region has 12 residues. CDR1 is SGHRS, CDR2 YFSETQ, per germline. CDR3 bases: TGCGCCAGCAGCCCCGGGGAGAATGGCTACACCTTC. Translation gives CASSPGENGYTF.

The V call is TRBV4-1, the J call TRBJ2-1, with D perhaps matching TRBD2 (6 bases). Trimming left V 2 bases short and J 1 base short, with 15 bases between. The CDR3 length is 17 residues. The germline V gene encodes CDR1 MGHRA and CDR2 YSYEKL. The CDR3, as DNA: TGCGCCAGCAGCCAAAGGACTTCCGGGGGATCCTACAATGAGCAGTTCTTC. Amino acids: CASSQRTSGGSYNEQFF.

V usage is TRBV6-6 and J usage is TRBJ2-7; 7 bases fit TRBD1. The germline V gene encodes CDR1 MNHNY and CDR2 SVGAGI (reference sequence). The CDR3 consists of 15 residues. The V gene end was trimmed by 0 bases and the J gene end by 3 bases; junction bases not matched to a gene: 5. In nucleotides, the CDR3 is TGTGCCAGCAGTTACTCTTTAGACAGGGACTACGAGCAGTACTTC. Its translation: CASSYSLDRDYEQYF.

CDR3 region: CASSQLITGGWDQPQHF. CDR3 DNA sequence: TGCGCCAGCAGCCAGCTTATAACAGGGGGCTGGGATCAGCCCCAGCATTTT. The chain combines TRBV4-1 with TRBJ1-5; 9 bases map to TRBD1. CDR3 length: 17 amino acids. CDR1 is MGHRA and CDR2 is YSYEKL in the germline V gene. The V gene end was trimmed by 3 bases and the J gene end by 5 bases; junction bases not matched to a gene: 11.

The genes are TRBV29-1 and TRBJ1-1, with 7 bases fitting TRBD1. The CDR3 is made up of 16 amino acids. Germline V lookup: CDR1 SQVTM, CDR2 ANQGSEA. V dropped 7 bases and J dropped 8; count of bases not matched to a gene: 22. This CDR3 is CSGRVGTAQRVIEAFF. The CDR3 coding sequence is TGCAGCGGGAGGGTTGGGACAGCACAAAGGGTTATAGAAGCTTTCTTT.

The rearrangement links TRBV10-3 to TRBJ1-2; TRBD1 is a possible D gene (5 bases). The CDR3 covers 14 residues. V shed 3 bases and J shed 5 bases, with 13 bases lying between them. The germline V gene encodes CDR1 ENHRY and CDR2 SYGVKD. The CDR3 region is CAISDSTQGYGYTF. The CDR3 region has the DNA TGTGCCATCAGTGATTCGACCCAGGGTTATGGCTACACCTTC.

The chain recombines TRBV18 with TRBJ1-6; D may be TRBD1 (5 bases). Trimming left V 6 bases short and J 5 bases short, with 14 bases between. CDR3 length: 15 amino acids. CDR1 is KGHSH, CDR2 LQKENI, per germline. The CDR3 here is CASSIEPGNNSPLHF. CDR3 coding DNA: TGTGCCAGCTCGATAGAGCCAGGGAATAATTCACCCCTCCACTTT. Full variable domain (remainder filled in from reference TRBV18 and TRBJ1-6): NAGVMQNPRHLVRRRGQEARLRCSPMKGHSHVYWYRQLPEEGLKFMVYLQKENIIDESGMPKERFSAEFPKEGPSILRIQQVVRGDSAAYFCASSIEPGNNSPLHFGNGTRLTVT.

V gene TRBV4-2 combines with J gene TRBJ2-1; maybe TRBD2 (7 bases). Trimming removed 1 base from V and 5 bases from J, with 12 bases in between. This CDR3 is built from 15 residues. Germline lookup yields CDR1 LGHNA and CDR2 YNFKEQ. In DNA form, the CDR3 reads TGTGCCAGCAGCCAAGGAGGGGGGGCCAACAATGAGCAGTTCTTC. This codes for CASSQGGGANNEQFF.

The genes are TRBV19 and TRBJ1-4; TRBD1 matches at 10 bases. Germline assignment: CDR1 LNHDA and CDR2 SQIVND (reference sequence). The CDR3 is 12 residues long. The V gene end was trimmed by 5 bases and the J gene end by 13 bases; junction bases not matched to a gene: 4. The DNA of the CDR3 is TGTGCCAGTAGTCGGACAGGGGGGCGACTGTTTTTT. It translates to CASSRTGGRLFF.

This clone has a single count. The chain links TRBV6-6 to TRBJ1-2, with D unclear. The CDR3 spans 13 residues. Germline V gene lookup returns CDR1 MNHNY and CDR2 SVGAGI (reference sequence). Between the trimmed V and J ends, which lost 6 bases and 2 bases, there was a span of 10 bases. The CDR3 spells CASSLGRNYGYTF. CDR3 in DNA: TGTGCCAGCAGCTTGGGGAGGAACTATGGCTACACCTTC.

V gene TRBV15 combines with J gene TRBJ1-2; D is possibly TRBD1 (5 bases). The CDR3 is 13 amino acids. Germline loops: CDR1 LNHNV, CDR2 YYDKDF (reference sequence). Trimming pared 1 base from V and 12 bases from J, leaving 15 bases between. Here the CDR3 DNA reads TGTGCCACCAGCAGAGTCCCCGGGACTTTTAACACCTTC. It translates to CATSRVPGTFNTF.

The chain employs TRBV5-4 and TRBJ1-3; possibly TRBD1 for D (5 bases). The V end lost 1 base, the J end lost 4 bases, and 9 bases lay between the germline ends. The germline V gene encodes CDR1 SGHNT and CDR2 YYREEE (reference sequence). There are 14 residues in the CDR3. The CDR3 spells CASSLKGFGNTIYF. The CDR3 nucleotides are TGTGCCAGCAGCTTGAAGGGGTTCGGAAACACCATATATTTT.

The genes are TRBV7-8 and TRBJ2-2; 14 bases match TRBD2. The V segment lost 5 bases and the J segment 2 bases; nucleotides outside the gene matches: 7. The CDR3 consists of 18 residues. From germline, CDR1 is SGHVS and CDR2 FQNEAQ. CDR3 sequence reads: CASSPGLAGALNTGELFF. CDR3 in DNA: TGTGCCAGCAGCCCGGGACTAGCGGGGGCCTTAAACACCGGGGAGCTGTTTTTT.

V usage is TRBV2 and J usage is TRBJ2-1; 11 bases are a match to TRBD2. The junction had 4 bases not matched to a gene; V was cut back by 8 bases and J by 4 bases. The germline CDR1 and CDR2 sequences are SNHLY and FYNNEI. CDR3 length equals 14 residues. CDR3 sequence (DNA): TGTGCCAGCTCGGGACTAGCGGCATACAATGAGCAGTTCTTC. This sequence encodes CASSGLAAYNEQFF.

The V call is TRBV19, the J call TRBJ1-3; D call uncertain. The CDR3 length is 13 residues. Trimming took off 9 bases at V and 3 bases at J, with 12 bases between the two ends. Per germline, CDR1 LNHDA and CDR2 SQIVND (reference sequence). CDR3 DNA: TGTGCCAGCAGGTTTTTCGGTGGAAACACCATATATTTT. Protein sequence: CASRFFGGNTIYF.

V and J are TRBV5-1 and TRBJ2-2, with 8 bases lining up with TRBD2. Germline CDR1 and CDR2: SGHRS and YFSETQ. Trimming removed 4 bases from V and 1 base from J; junction bases left unmatched: 3. This CDR3 region has 15 residues. The CDR3 here is CASSKSGGNTGELFF. As DNA, the CDR3 is TGCGCCAGCAGCAAAAGCGGGGGGAACACCGGGGAGCTGTTTTTT.

The V call is TRBV6-4, the J call TRBJ2-1, with D possibly being TRBD1 (5 bases). V lost 3 bases and J lost 7, with 16 bases in between. The CDR3 runs 15 residues. Germline V lookup: CDR1 MRHNA, CDR2 SNTAGT. The CDR3 DNA follows: TGTGCCAGCAGTGAAACAGGTGCTCCTGGGAATGAGCAGTTCTTC. Protein product: CASSETGAPGNEQFF.

The J gene is TRBJ1-5, the V gene TRBV2; D is undetermined. CDR3 length: 16 amino acids. Deletions cut 3 bases from V and 1 base from J, with 13 bases between. Looked up from germline, CDR1 is SNHLY and CDR2 is FYNNEI. CDR3 coding DNA: TGTGCCAGCAGTGATTTTCAGGCCACAAGCAATCAGCCCCAGCATTTT. Its translation is CASSDFQATSNQPQHF.

The V gene is TRBV9, the J gene TRBJ1-2; TRBD1 agrees at 7 bases. This CDR3 has 15 residues. With V trimmed by 2 bases and J by 2 bases, 6 bases remained unmatched. Germline V CDR1 and CDR2: SGDLS, YYNGEE. CDR3 nucleotides: TGTGCCAGCAGCGTCCGCCGGGACAGCAACTATGGCTACACCTTC. It yields the protein CASSVRRDSNYGYTF.

Written as DNA, the CDR3 is TGCAGTGCCCGGGGGACAGATACGCAGTATTTT. Its protein is CSARGTDTQYF. J is TRBJ2-3 and V is TRBV20-1; D possibly corresponds to TRBD2 (6 bases). V dropped 6 bases and J dropped 3 bases, with 7 bases sitting between them. Germline CDR1 is DFQATT and CDR2 is SNEGSKA (reference sequence). The CDR3 spans 11 residues.

The V gene is TRBV12-1, the J gene TRBJ2-7; TRBD2 is the table's D call and was not checked against the DNA. TRBV12-1 has pseudogene status. The length of the CDR3 is 17 residues. Written as DNA, the CDR3 is TGTGCCAGCAGCTTTGCGCTCTCTCCCGGGGGATCCTACGAGCAGTACTTC. This codes for CASSFALSPGGSYEQYF.

The V and J genes are TRBV10-2 and TRBJ2-7; TRBD1 matches at 9 bases. The trim removed 4 bases at V and 2 bases at J, leaving 3 bases unmatched. The V gene's germline CDR1 is WSHSY and CDR2 SAAADI. The CDR3 covers 14 residues. CDR3 bases: TGCGCCAGCAGTGGGGGACAGGGTGCCTACGAGCAGTACTTC. Amino acid sequence: CASSGGQGAYEQYF.

The V and J genes are TRBV29-1 and TRBJ1-5; 9 bases match TRBD1. The V segment lost 7 bases and the J segment 1 base; nucleotides outside the gene matches: 2. CDR3 length: 13 residues. From germline, CDR1 is SQVTM and CDR2 ANQGSEA. The CDR3 is CSAGTGSNQPQHF. The CDR3, as DNA: TGCAGCGCTGGGACAGGGAGCAATCAGCCCCAGCATTTT.

The chain is built from TRBV4-1 and TRBJ1-1; D is possibly TRBD1 (5 bases). V lost 2 bases, J lost 2 bases, and 9 bases lay in between. The germline V gene encodes CDR1 MGHRA and CDR2 YSYEKL. The CDR3 contains 14 residues. The CDR3 protein is CASSQYDRNTEAFF. CDR3 nucleotides: TGCGCCAGCAGCCAATATGACAGAAACACTGAAGCTTTCTTT.

This clone has just one count. The V gene is TRBV7-8, the J gene TRBJ2-1, with 9 nucleotides matching TRBD2. The trim removed 3 bases at V and 6 bases at J, leaving 9 bases unmatched. CDR1 is SGHVS, CDR2 FQNEAQ, per germline. The CDR3 consists of 16 residues. DNA of the CDR3: TGTGCCAGCAGCTTTGGTCCGGGGCGGGGGGGCAATGAGCAGTTCTTC. Encoded protein: CASSFGPGRGGNEQFF.

This clone appeared a single time. This chain links TRBV27 with TRBJ2-1, with a tentative D call TRBD1 (7 bases). The CDR3 loop spans 15 amino acids. Trimming removed 6 bases from V and 4 bases from J, with 16 bases in between. CDR1 is MNHEY and CDR2 is SMNVEV in the germline V gene (reference sequence). The CDR3 region is CASSPPGGRYNEQFF. The DNA of the CDR3 is TGTGCCAGCAGCCCCCCAGGGGGGCGTTACAATGAGCAGTTCTTC.

V usage is TRBV9 and J usage is TRBJ2-1; 9 bases are a match to TRBD1. The CDR3 extends over 15 amino acids. After removal of 3 bases from V and 9 bases from J, the junction contained 10 bases not matched to a gene. CDR1 is SGDLS, CDR2 YYNGEE, per germline. As DNA, the CDR3 is TGTGCCAGCAGCGGTACCGGGACAGGGAATAGTGAGCAGTTCTTC. Translation: CASSGTGTGNSEQFF.